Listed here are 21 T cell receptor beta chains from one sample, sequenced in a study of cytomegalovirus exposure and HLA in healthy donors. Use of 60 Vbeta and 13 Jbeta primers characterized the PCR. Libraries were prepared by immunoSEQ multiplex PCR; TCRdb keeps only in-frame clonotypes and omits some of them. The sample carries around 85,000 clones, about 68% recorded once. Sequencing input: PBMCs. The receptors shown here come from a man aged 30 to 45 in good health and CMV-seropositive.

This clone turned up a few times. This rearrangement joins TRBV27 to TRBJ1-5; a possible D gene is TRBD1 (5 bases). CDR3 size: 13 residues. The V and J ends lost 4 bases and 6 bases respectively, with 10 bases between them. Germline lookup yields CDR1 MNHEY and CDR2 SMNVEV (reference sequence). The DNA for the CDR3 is TGTGCCAGCAGTTGGACACTATCTCAGCCCCAGCATTTT. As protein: CASSWTLSQPQHF.

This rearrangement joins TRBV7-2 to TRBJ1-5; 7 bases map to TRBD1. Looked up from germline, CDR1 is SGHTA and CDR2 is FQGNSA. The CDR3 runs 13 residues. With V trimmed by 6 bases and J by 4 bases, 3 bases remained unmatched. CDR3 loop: CASSMTGNQPQHF. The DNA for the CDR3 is TGTGCCAGCAGTATGACAGGGAATCAGCCCCAGCATTTT.

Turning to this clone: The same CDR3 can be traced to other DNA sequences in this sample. In nucleotides, the CDR3 is TGTGCCAGCAGCTTGACCGGGAACACTGAAGCTTTCTTT. Translation: CASSLTGNTEAFF. J is TRBJ1-1 and V is TRBV5-4, with D unresolved. Germline V gene data show CDR1 as SGHNT and CDR2 as YYREEE (reference sequence). The V gene lost 1 base and the J gene lost 1 base, with 5 bases spanning the gap. The CDR3 spans 13 residues.

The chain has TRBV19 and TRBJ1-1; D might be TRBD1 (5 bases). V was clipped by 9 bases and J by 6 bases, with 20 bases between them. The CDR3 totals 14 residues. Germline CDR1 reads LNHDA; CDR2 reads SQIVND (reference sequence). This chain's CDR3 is CASSYRGGAAEAFF. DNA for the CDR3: TGTGCCAGCTCATACAGAGGTGGGGCAGCTGAAGCTTTCTTT.

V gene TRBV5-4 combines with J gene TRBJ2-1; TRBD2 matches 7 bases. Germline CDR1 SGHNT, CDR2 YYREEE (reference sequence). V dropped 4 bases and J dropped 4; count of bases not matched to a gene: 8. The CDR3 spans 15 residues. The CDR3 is CASSPMAGEYNEQFF. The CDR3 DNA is TGTGCCAGCAGCCCGATGGCGGGAGAATACAATGAGCAGTTCTTC. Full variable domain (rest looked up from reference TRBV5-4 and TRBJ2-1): ETGVTQSPTHLIKTRGQQVTLRCSSQSGHNTVSWYQQALGQGPQFIFQYYREEENGRGNFPPRFSGLQFPNYSSELNVNALELDDSALYLCASSPMAGEYNEQFFGPGTRLTVL.

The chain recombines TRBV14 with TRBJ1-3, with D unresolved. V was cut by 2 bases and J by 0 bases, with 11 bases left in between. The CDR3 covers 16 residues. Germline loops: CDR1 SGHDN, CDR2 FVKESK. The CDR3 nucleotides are TGTGCCAGCAGCCAATTTTTGCGGGCCTCTGGAAACACCATATATTTT. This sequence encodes CASSQFLRASGNTIYF.

CDR3 amino acids: CASSPTGLTEAFF. In nucleotides, the CDR3 is TGTGCCAGCAGCCCGACGGGACTCACTGAAGCTTTCTTT. This chain connects TRBV7-3 to TRBJ1-1; the D gene is possibly TRBD1 (5 bases). This CDR3 comprises 13 residues. Trimming pared 5 bases from V and 4 bases from J, leaving 11 bases between. Germline V gene data show CDR1 as SGHTA and CDR2 as FQGTGA.

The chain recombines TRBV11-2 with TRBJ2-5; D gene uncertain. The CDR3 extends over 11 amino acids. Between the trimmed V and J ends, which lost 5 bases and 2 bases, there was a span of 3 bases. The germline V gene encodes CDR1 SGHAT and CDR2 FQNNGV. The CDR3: CASSLQETQYF. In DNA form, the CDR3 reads TGTGCCAGCAGCCTACAAGAGACCCAGTACTTC.

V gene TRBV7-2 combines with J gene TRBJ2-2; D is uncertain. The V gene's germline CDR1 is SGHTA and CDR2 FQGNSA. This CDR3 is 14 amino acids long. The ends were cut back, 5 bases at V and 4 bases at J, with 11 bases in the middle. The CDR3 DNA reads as TGTGCCAGCAGCCCCCTAGATTCCACCGGGGAGCTGTTTTTT. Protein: CASSPLDSTGELFF.

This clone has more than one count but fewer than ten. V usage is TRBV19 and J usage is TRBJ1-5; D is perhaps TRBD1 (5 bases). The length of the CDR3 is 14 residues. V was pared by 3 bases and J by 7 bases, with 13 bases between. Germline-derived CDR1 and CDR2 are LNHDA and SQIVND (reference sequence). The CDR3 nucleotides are TGTGCCAGTAGTATCAGTCAGGGAGGACAGCCCCAGCATTTT. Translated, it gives CASSISQGGQPQHF.

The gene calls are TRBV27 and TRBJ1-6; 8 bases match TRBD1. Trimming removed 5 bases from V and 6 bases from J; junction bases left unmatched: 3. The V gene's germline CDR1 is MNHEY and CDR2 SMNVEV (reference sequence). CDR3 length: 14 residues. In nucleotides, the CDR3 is TGTGCCAGCAGTCCCCAGGGGGCTAATTCACCCCTCCACTTT. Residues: CASSPQGANSPLHF.

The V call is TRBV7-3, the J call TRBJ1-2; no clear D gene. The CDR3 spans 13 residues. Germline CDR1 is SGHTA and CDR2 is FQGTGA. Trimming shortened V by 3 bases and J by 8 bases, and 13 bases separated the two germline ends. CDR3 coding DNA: TGTGCCAGCAGCTTGATCCCCTCGGAGGGCTACACCTTC. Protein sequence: CASSLIPSEGYTF.

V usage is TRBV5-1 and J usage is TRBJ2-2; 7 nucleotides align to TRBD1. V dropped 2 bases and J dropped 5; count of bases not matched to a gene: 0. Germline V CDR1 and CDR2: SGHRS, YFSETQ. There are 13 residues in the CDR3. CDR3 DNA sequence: TGCGCCAGCAGCTTACAGGGGACCGGGGAGCTGTTTTTT. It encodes CASSLQGTGELFF.

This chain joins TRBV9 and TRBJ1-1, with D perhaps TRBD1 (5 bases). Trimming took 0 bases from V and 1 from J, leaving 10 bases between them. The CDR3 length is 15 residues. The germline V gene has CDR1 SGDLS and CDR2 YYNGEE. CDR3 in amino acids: CASSVGIGQNTEAFF. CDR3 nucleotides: TGTGCCAGCAGCGTAGGAATCGGACAGAACACTGAAGCTTTCTTT.

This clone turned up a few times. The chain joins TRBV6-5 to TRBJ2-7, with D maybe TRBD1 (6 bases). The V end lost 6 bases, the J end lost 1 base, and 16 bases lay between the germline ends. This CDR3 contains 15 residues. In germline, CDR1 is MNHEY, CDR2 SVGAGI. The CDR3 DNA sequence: TGTGCCAGCAGCTCTCTCTCGGACAGATCCTACGAGCAGTACTTC. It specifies CASSSLSDRSYEQYF.

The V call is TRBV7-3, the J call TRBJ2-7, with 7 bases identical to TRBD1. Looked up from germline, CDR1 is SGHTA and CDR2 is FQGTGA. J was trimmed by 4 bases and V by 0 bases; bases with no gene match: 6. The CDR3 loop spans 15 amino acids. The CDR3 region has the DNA TGTGCCAGCAGCTTAACAGGGGGCATCGTATACGAGCAGTACTTC. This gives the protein CASSLTGGIVYEQYF.

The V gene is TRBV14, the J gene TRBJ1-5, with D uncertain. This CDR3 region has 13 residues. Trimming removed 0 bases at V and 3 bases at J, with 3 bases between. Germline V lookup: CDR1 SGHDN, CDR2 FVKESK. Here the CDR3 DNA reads TGTGCCAGCAGCCAAGATCACAATCAGCCCCAGCATTTT. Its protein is CASSQDHNQPQHF.

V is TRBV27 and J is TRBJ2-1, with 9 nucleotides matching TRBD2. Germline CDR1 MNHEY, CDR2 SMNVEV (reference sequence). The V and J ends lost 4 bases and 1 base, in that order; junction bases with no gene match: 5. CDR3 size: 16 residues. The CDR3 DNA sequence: TGTGCCAGCAGTTGGGATCTAGCGGGGTCCTACAATGAGCAGTTCTTC. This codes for CASSWDLAGSYNEQFF.

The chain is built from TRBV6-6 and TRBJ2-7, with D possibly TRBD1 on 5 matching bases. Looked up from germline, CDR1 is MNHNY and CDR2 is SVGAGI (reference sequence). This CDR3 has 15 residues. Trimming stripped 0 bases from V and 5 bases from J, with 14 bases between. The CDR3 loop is CASSYSVQGTHEQYF. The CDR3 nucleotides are TGTGCCAGCAGTTACTCCGTGCAGGGAACCCACGAGCAGTACTTC.

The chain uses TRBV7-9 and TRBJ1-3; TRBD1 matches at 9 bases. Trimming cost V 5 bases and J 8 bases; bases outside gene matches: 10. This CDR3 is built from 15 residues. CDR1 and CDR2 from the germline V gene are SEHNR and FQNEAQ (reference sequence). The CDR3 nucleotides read TGTGCCAGCAGCCTGATGGGACAGGGAGGGGACACCATATATTTT. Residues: CASSLMGQGGDTIYF.

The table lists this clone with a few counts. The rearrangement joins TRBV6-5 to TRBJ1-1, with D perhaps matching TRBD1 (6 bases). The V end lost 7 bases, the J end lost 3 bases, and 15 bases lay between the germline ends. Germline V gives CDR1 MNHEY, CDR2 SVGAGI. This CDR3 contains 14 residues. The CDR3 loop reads CASTISRGDTEAFF. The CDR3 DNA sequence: TGTGCCAGCACCATCTCCAGGGGCGACACTGAAGCTTTCTTT.